The 21 T cell receptor beta chains below all came from one sample that was sequenced in a study of post-analysis software for immune sequencing data. The study, taken as a whole, reports: Five or six TRBV segments (TRBV5-6, TRBV5-1 and TRBV20-1 among them) occurred more frequently in patients than in controls.

Prepared TCR beta cDNA libraries contained unique molecular identifiers. TCRdb analysed the PCR reads with MiXCR anew, one entry per CDR3 protein. The profile shows roughly 620,000 distinct CDR3 sequences, roughly 47% of them singletons. Antigens of these TCRs are unknown. The sequencing sample was made of blood. The receptors originated from a girl between 5 and 17 years old with multiple sclerosis.

This clonotype was seen more than once but under ten times. This CDR3 is CSALRQEDNGYTF. In DNA form, the CDR3 reads TGCAGTGCCCTAAGGCAGGAGGACAATGGCTACACCTTC. The rearrangement links TRBV20-1 to TRBJ1-2; perhaps TRBD1 as D (5 bases). Trimming cost V 6 bases and J 6 bases, with 17 bases left between them. This CDR3 spans 13 amino acids. Germline V CDR1 and CDR2: DFQATT, SNEGSKA (reference sequence).

J is TRBJ2-7 and V is TRBV7-9, with 10 nucleotides matching TRBD1. Germline V gene sequence: CDR1 SEHNR, CDR2 FQNEAQ (reference sequence). V was pared by 5 bases and J by 3 bases, with 7 bases of the junction left unmatched. The CDR3 is 15 residues long. CDR3 bases: TGTGCCAGCAGCCCTGCTTGGGACAGGGGCTACGAGCAGTACTTC. Translated, it gives CASSPAWDRGYEQYF.

The rearrangement joins TRBV28 to TRBJ2-5; D unclear. V dropped 6 bases and J dropped 5 bases, with 13 bases sitting between them. Germline V gene data show CDR1 as MDHEN and CDR2 as SYDVKM. The CDR3 length is 13 residues. The DNA for the CDR3 is TGTGCCAGCAGGAACGAGGCAAGGGAGACCCAGTACTTC. Its protein product is CASRNEARETQYF.

This clonotype occurred a few times. The V call is TRBV12-3 or TRBV12-4, the J call TRBJ1-5; D is ambiguous. This CDR3 spans 14 amino acids. V lost 5 bases to trimming and J lost 3 bases, with 11 bases between them. In DNA form, the CDR3 reads TGTGCCAGCAGTCTCGATAATGCCAATCAGCCCCAGCATTTT. Residues: CASSLDNANQPQHF.

This clonotype has just a few counts. The chain is built from TRBV6-6 and TRBJ2-3; TRBD2 agrees at 11 bases. The CDR3 totals 17 residues. Germline loops: CDR1 MNHNY, CDR2 SVGAGI (reference sequence). The V and J ends lost 0 bases and 4 bases, in that order; junction bases with no gene match: 6. The CDR3 here is CASSYSLSGGEPDTQYF. The CDR3 DNA reads TGTGCCAGCAGTTACTCCCTTAGCGGGGGGGAACCAGATACGCAGTATTTT.

The V call is TRBV12-3 or TRBV12-4, the J call TRBJ2-5; maybe TRBD2 (5 bases). The closer fit of TRBJ2-7 to the DNA end suggests the J call may be wrong. This CDR3 spans 15 amino acids. Written as DNA, the CDR3 is TGTGCCAGCAGTTTAGAAACGAGGGCCCATCGCGAGCAGTACTTC. Translated: CASSLETRAHREQYF.

This chain connects TRBV20-1 to TRBJ1-4, with 9 bases fitting TRBD1. This CDR3 spans 14 amino acids. Germline V gene sequence: CDR1 DFQATT, CDR2 SNEGSKA (reference sequence). With 6 bases clipped from V and 8 bases from J, the junction kept 10 bases outside the gene matches. As DNA, the CDR3 is TGCAGTGCACGCCCGGACAGGGGTTGGGAAAAACTGTTTTTT. Amino acid sequence: CSARPDRGWEKLFF.

The table lists this clonotype with a count of one. Germline is not matched at one junction end, which may reflect a read error. The chain links TRBV12-3 or TRBV12-4 to TRBJ2-3; TRBD1 might be the D (7 bases). The CDR3 totals 15 residues. Written as DNA, the CDR3 is TGTGCCAGCAGGAACAGGGGCACTAGCACAGATGCGCAGTATTTT. It yields the protein CASRNRGTSTDAQYF.

This chain joins TRBV7-9 and TRBJ1-2, with D unclear. V shed 2 bases and J shed 4 bases, with 5 bases lying between them. Germline loops: CDR1 SEHNR, CDR2 FQNEAQ (reference sequence). The CDR3 loop spans 12 amino acids. CDR3 loop: CASSLSIYGYTF. CDR3 DNA: TGTGCCAGCAGCTTATCTATCTATGGCTACACCTTC. Drawing the rest from reference TRBV7-9 and TRBJ1-2, the complete variable domain is DTGVSQNPRHKITKRGQNVTFRCDPISEHNRLYWYRQTLGQGPEFLTYFQNEAQLEKSRLLSDRFSAERPKGSFSTLEIQRTEQGDSAMYLCASSLSIYGYTFGSGTRLTVV.

This clonotype came up a few times. V gene TRBV12-3 or TRBV12-4 combines with J gene TRBJ2-3; possibly TRBD2 for D (7 bases). Trimming cost V 5 bases and J 7 bases, with 19 bases left between them. The CDR3 runs 15 residues. DNA of the CDR3: TGTGCCAGCAGTCCCCAGGGGCAAGGGACTAATACGCAGTATTTT. This encodes CASSPQGQGTNTQYF.

This clonotype was counted a single time. V and J are TRBV5-1 and TRBJ2-5; 9 bases are a match to TRBD1. The assigned J gene may be wrong: the sequence end matches TRBJ2-7 better. Germline V gene sequence: CDR1 SGHRS, CDR2 YFSETQ. This CDR3 has 16 residues. This chain's CDR3 is CASSWRRTGDEDEQYF. CDR3 sequence (DNA): TGCGCCAGCAGCTGGAGGAGGACAGGGGACGAGGACGAGCAGTACTTC.

This clonotype was observed a handful of times. This may come from a read error, since a much larger clone is one base off. CDR3 DNA: TGTGCCAGCAGCCCCGGGGACAATGAGCAGTTCTTC. Translation gives CASSPGDNEQFF. V is TRBV7-9 and J is TRBJ2-1; tentative D call: TRBD2 (5 bases). Germline V gene data show CDR1 as SEHNR and CDR2 as FQNEAQ (reference sequence). V shed 5 bases and J shed 5 bases, with 7 bases lying between them. This CDR3 spans 12 amino acids. The whole variable domain, filled in from reference TRBV7-9 and TRBJ2-1, reads DTGVSQNPRHKITKRGQNVTFRCDPISEHNRLYWYRQTLGQGPEFLTYFQNEAQLEKSRLLSDRFSAERPKGSFSTLEIQRTEQGDSAMYLCASSPGDNEQFFGPGTRLTVL.

This chain joins TRBV24-1 and TRBJ2-5; 9 bases line up with TRBD2. V was pared by 3 bases and J by 6 bases, with 4 bases of the junction left unmatched. Per germline, CDR1 KGHDR and CDR2 SFDVKD. There are 14 residues in the CDR3. This chain's CDR3 is CATSDSGRRQTQYF. DNA of the CDR3: TGTGCCACCAGTGATAGCGGGAGGCGGCAGACCCAGTACTTC.

This clonotype has a count of ten or more. The chain combines TRBV7-2 with TRBJ1-2, with 10 bases identical to TRBD1. Germline CDR1 SGHTA, CDR2 FQGNSA. The CDR3 runs to 13 residues. V lost 5 bases to trimming and J lost 7 bases; unmatched junction nucleotides: 4. CDR3 coding DNA: TGTGCCAGCAGCCGGGGACAGGGGATTGGCTACACCTTC. Translated: CASSRGQGIGYTF.

The chain employs TRBV7-2 and TRBJ1-1; D unclear. Germline V lookup: CDR1 SGHTA, CDR2 FQGNSA. Trimming pared 0 bases from V and 6 bases from J, leaving 8 bases between. CDR3 length: 13 amino acids. The CDR3 loop is CASSLATSPEAFF. The CDR3 DNA is TGTGCCAGCAGCTTAGCGACATCTCCTGAAGCTTTCTTT.

This clonotype was counted ten times or more. The V call is TRBV12-3 or TRBV12-4, the J call TRBJ2-7; unclear D gene. The CDR3 runs 12 residues. V was trimmed by 1 base and J by 6 bases, leaving 7 bases between them. The CDR3 DNA sequence: TGTGCCAGCAGTTTAGGGGGTCGCGAGCAGTACTTC. This gives the protein CASSLGGREQYF.

This chain links TRBV6-1 with TRBJ2-2; 9 nucleotides align to TRBD1. There are 15 residues in the CDR3. Germline V CDR1 and CDR2: MNHNS, SASEGT. With V trimmed by 5 bases and J by 8 bases, 9 bases remained unmatched. The CDR3 region is CASSWTGAFMGELFF. CDR3 sequence (DNA): TGTGCCAGCAGTTGGACAGGGGCTTTTATGGGGGAGCTGTTTTTT.

Ten or more counts support this clonotype. V is TRBV20-1 and J is TRBJ2-3; 16 bases line up with TRBD2. From germline, CDR1 is DFQATT and CDR2 SNEGSKA (reference sequence). V was pared by 6 bases and J by 3 bases, with 6 bases of the junction left unmatched. The length of the CDR3 is 16 residues. CDR3 coding DNA: TGCAGTGCACCGGGACTAGCGGGAGGGACTACAGATACGCAGTATTTT. Its protein is CSAPGLAGGTTDTQYF.

The chain joins TRBV7-3 to TRBJ2-1; D may be TRBD1 (5 bases). Germline CDR1 is SGHTA and CDR2 is FQGTGA. The CDR3 loop spans 17 amino acids. V was clipped by 2 bases and J by 8 bases, with 22 bases between them. The CDR3 sequence is CASSLLGGAWGSDEQFF. The CDR3 coding sequence is TGTGCCAGCAGCTTACTAGGTGGGGCTTGGGGCTCGGATGAGCAGTTCTTC.

The J gene is TRBJ1-1, the V gene TRBV6-5; 11 nucleotides agree with TRBD1. This CDR3 contains 16 residues. Germline V gives CDR1 MNHEY, CDR2 SVGAGI. J gave up 1 base and V 4 bases, and 5 bases lay outside the gene matches. This CDR3 reads CASSFPGTGGNTEAFF. The CDR3 bases are TGTGCCAGCAGTTTTCCCGGGACAGGGGGGAACACTGAAGCTTTCTTT.

This clonotype was detected a few times. This rearrangement joins TRBV20-1 to TRBJ2-5; 11 bases map to TRBD2. Germline-derived CDR1 and CDR2 are DFQATT and SNEGSKA (reference sequence). This CDR3 is 12 amino acids long. The CDR3 nucleotides are TGCGGGACTAGCGGCCAACGGGAGACCCAGTACTTC. Translating it yields CGTSGQRETQYF.